By sample share, the clone carrying this T cell receptor beta chain is large. What it recognizes is unknown. V lost 5 bases and J lost 12, with 14 bases in between. The CDR3 spans 12 residues. Germline values: CDR1 PRHDT, CDR2 FYEKMQ (reference sequence). The sample is drawn from a study of cytotoxic CD8 clonotypes in ibrutinib-treated CLL. About the research overall: Patient counts were about a dozen relapsed/refractory, 15 treatment-naive and some 17 IGHV unmutated.

General study points: On treatment, the uncommon public clonotypes contracted or remained stable. T-cell clonality at baseline went above that of age-matched healthy donors and rose and fell with circulating CD8+ T-cell counts.

With sequencing, the targeted depth ranged from 1 in 200,000 to 1 in 1 million T cells. The data were produced by immunoSEQ multiplex PCR, yet TCRdb's version contains in-frame clones alone and is incomplete. Seen here are over 6,500 clones, around 70% observed once, and the top ten hold about 40%. The clonotype was recovered from a human donor with chronic lymphocytic leukemia. Sample: PBMCs, taken before ibrutinib treatment. The rearrangement uses TRBV13 and TRBJ2-1; a weak D match, TRBD2 (6 bases). Written as DNA, the CDR3 is TGTGCCAGCAGCGCGGCGGGACTGGCGCAGTTCTTC. This gives the protein CASSAAGLAQFF.